A single sample gave rise to the 2 T cell receptor beta chains below, sequenced in a study of T cells in Graves' hyperthyroidism and ophthalmopathy. RNA transcripts provided the source from which TCR beta CDR3 regions were amplified. HTBI primers drove first-round RT-PCR of the TCR CDR3. TCRdb reanalysed the multiplex PCR reads using MiXCR and keeps one entry per CDR3 protein. The table has more than 500,000 distinct CDR3 sequences, 12% to 15% seen once. The sample was blood. Receptors originate from a woman in her 40s with Graves' hyperthyroidism.

At least ten counts were recorded for this clonotype. The chain employs TRBV27 and TRBJ2-1; 7 bases are a match to TRBD1. The ends lost 3 bases at V and 2 bases at J; junction bases unmatched: 7. The CDR3 runs 16 residues. The V gene's germline CDR1 is MNHEY and CDR2 SMNVEV (reference sequence). CDR3 in DNA: TGTGCCAGCAGTTTCCGGACAGGAACCCCCTACAATGAGCAGTTCTTC. Residues: CASSFRTGTPYNEQFF.

This clonotype appeared a few times. The V gene is TRBV5-5, the J gene TRBJ2-2, with 7 bases identical to TRBD2. J was trimmed by 8 bases and V by 4 bases; bases with no gene match: 17. Germline lookup yields CDR1 SGHKS and CDR2 YYEKEE (reference sequence). The CDR3 extends over 17 amino acids. CDR3 coding DNA: TGTGCCAGCAGCCGTGGGACTACCTTATACGCAGGGGGGGAGCTGTTTTTT. It translates to CASSRGTTLYAGGELFF.